These T cell receptor beta chains were read from a single sample in a study of T cell responses to AZD1222 COVID-19 vaccine. The data were produced by immunoSEQ multiplex PCR, yet TCRdb's version contains in-frame clones alone and is incomplete. The table has tens of thousands of clones, around 92% seen once. This sample comprised peripheral blood, obtained on day 0 of MenACWY control vaccination. These receptors all stem from an adult in good health. Both conserved end residues are part of each CDR3. D genes are given only for firm matches. Rows may omit the clone size; those that give it use once, few, many or a size class.

j_gene: TRBJ2-4
abundance: -
v_gene: TRBV7-7
d_gene: -
CDR3nt: TGTGCTAGCAGCTTATCCCTACGACAGTTGTACATTCAGTACTTC
CDR3aa: CASSLSLRQLYIQYF

j_gene: TRBJ1-6
abundance: -
v_gene: TRBV2
d_gene: -
CDR3nt: TGTGCCAGCAGTTCCCAGCCTAGCTCCTATAATTCACCCCTCCACTTT
CDR3aa: CASSSQPSSYNSPLHF

j_gene: TRBJ1-5
abundance: -
v_gene: TRBV27
d_gene: TRBD1
CDR3nt: TGTGCCAGCAGTGCGACAGGGAGTGGCAATCAGCCCCAGCATTTT
CDR3aa: CASSATGSGNQPQHF

j_gene: TRBJ1-6
abundance: -
v_gene: TRBV6-5
d_gene: -
CDR3nt: TGTGCCAGCAGTTACGGGGGGGGAGTAGTTTCACCCCTCCACTTT
CDR3aa: CASSYGGGVVSPLHF

j_gene: TRBJ1-2
abundance: once
v_gene: TRBV20-1
d_gene: -
CDR3nt: TGCAGTGCTAGTCCCTCGGGGGGAGGGGGATATGGCTACACCTTC
CDR3aa: CSASPSGGGGYGYTF

j_gene: TRBJ2-6
abundance: -
v_gene: TRBV18
d_gene: -
CDR3nt: TGTGCCAGCTCACCTACGGTTACCTCTGGGGCCAACGTCCTGACTTTC
CDR3aa: CASSPTVTSGANVLTF

j_gene: TRBJ2-3
abundance: -
v_gene: TRBV3-1/TRBV3-2
d_gene: TRBD2
CDR3nt: TGTGCCAGCAGCCAGCGGGGGACAGATACGCAGTATTTT
CDR3aa: CASSQRGTDTQYF

j_gene: TRBJ2-6
abundance: -
v_gene: TRBV4-3
d_gene: -
CDR3nt: TGCGCCAGCAGCCAAAGGGATTCTGGGGCCAACGTCCTGACTTTC
CDR3aa: CASSQRDSGANVLTF

j_gene: TRBJ2-7
abundance: -
v_gene: TRBV7-9
d_gene: TRBD2
CDR3nt: TGTGCCAGCACCCCCCGGGGGGAACGCGAGCAGTACTTC
CDR3aa: CASTPRGEREQYF

j_gene: TRBJ2-2
abundance: -
v_gene: TRBV5-1
d_gene: -
CDR3nt: TGCGCCAGCAGCCTGAAAACCGGGGAGCTGTTTTTT
CDR3aa: CASSLKTGELFF

j_gene: TRBJ2-3
abundance: -
v_gene: TRBV11-2
d_gene: -
CDR3nt: TGTGCCAGCAGCTTGAGGCCAGGGAGTACAGATACGCAGTATTTT
CDR3aa: CASSLRPGSTDTQYF

j_gene: TRBJ2-1
abundance: -
v_gene: TRBV4-3
d_gene: -
CDR3nt: TGCGCCAGCAGCCAAGGGGACTGGGAGTACAATGAGCAGTTCTTC
CDR3aa: CASSQGDWEYNEQFF